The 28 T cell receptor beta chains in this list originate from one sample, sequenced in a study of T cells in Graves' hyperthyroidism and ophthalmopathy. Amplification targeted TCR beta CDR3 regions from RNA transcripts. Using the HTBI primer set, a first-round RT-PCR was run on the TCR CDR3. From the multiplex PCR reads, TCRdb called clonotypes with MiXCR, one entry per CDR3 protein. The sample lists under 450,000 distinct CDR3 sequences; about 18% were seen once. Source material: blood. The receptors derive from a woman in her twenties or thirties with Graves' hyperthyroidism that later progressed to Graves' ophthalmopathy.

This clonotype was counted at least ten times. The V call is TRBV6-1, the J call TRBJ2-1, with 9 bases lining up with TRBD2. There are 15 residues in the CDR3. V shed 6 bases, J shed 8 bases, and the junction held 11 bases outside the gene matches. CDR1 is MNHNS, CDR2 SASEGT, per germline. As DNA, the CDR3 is TGTGCCAGCAGAGCCGGGACTAGCTTTGTATATGAGCAGTTCTTC. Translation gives CASRAGTSFVYEQFF.

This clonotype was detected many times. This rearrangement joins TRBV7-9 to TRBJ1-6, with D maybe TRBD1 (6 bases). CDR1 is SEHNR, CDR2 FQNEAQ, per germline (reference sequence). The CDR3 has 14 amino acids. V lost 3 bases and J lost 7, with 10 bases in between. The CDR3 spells CASSFRQENSPLHF. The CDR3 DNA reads TGTGCCAGCAGCTTCAGACAGGAGAATTCACCCCTCCACTTT.

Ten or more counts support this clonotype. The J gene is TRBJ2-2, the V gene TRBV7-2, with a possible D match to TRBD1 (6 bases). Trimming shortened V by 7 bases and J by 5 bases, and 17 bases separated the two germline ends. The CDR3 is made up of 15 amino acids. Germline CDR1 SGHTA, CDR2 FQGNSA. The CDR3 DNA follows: TGTGCCAGCATCCGACAGGACACGGGGACCGGGGAGCTGTTTTTT. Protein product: CASIRQDTGTGELFF.

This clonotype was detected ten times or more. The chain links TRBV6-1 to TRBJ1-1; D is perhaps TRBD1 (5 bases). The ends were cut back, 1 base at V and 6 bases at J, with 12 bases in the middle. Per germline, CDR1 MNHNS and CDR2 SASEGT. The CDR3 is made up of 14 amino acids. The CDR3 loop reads CASSEVPRGAEAFF. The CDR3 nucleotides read TGTGCCAGCAGTGAAGTCCCCCGGGGGGCTGAAGCTTTCTTT.

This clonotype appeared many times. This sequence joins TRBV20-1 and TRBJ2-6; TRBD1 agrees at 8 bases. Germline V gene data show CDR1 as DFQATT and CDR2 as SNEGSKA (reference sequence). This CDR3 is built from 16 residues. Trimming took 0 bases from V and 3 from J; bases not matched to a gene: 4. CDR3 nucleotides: TGCAGTGCTAGAGACAGGGGGCGCGGTGGGGCCAACGTCCTGACTTTC. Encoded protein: CSARDRGRGGANVLTF.

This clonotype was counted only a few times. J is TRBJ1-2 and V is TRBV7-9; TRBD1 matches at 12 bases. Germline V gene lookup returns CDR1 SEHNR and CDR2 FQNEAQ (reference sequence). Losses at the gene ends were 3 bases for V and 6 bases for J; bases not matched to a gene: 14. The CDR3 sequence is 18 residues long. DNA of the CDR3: TGTGCCAGCAGCTTTACCCCCCCGGGACAGGGGGCAGATAATGGCTACACCTTC. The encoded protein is CASSFTPPGQGADNGYTF.

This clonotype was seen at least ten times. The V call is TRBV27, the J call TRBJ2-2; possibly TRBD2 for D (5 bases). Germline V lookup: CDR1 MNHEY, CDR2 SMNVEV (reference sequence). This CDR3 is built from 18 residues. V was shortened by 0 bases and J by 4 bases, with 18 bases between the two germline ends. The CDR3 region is CASSLSFRLAYGTGELFF. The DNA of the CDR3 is TGTGCCAGCAGTTTATCTTTCCGGCTAGCTTATGGCACCGGGGAGCTGTTTTTT.

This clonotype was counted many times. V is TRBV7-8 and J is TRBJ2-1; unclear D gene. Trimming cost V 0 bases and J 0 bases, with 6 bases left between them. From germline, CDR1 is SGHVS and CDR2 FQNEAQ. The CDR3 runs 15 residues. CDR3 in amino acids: CASSLARDSYNEQFF. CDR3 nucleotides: TGTGCCAGCAGCTTAGCACGTGACTCCTACAATGAGCAGTTCTTC. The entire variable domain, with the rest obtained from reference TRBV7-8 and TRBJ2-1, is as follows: GAGVSQSPRYKVAKRGQDVALRCDPISGHVSLFWYQQALGQGPEFLTYFQNEAQLDKSGLPSDRFFAERPEGSVSTLKIQRTQQEDSAVYLCASSLARDSYNEQFFGPGTRLTVL.

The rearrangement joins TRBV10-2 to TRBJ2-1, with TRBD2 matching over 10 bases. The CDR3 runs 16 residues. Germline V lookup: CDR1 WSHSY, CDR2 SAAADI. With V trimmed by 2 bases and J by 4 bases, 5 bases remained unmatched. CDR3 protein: CASSEGPTSGYNEQFF. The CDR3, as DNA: TGCGCCAGCAGTGAGGGACCGACTAGCGGGTACAATGAGCAGTTCTTC.

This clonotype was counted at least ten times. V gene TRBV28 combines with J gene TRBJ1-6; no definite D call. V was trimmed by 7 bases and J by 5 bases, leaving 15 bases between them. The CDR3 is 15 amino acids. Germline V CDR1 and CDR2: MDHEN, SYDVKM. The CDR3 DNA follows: TGTGCCAGCAAACGAGGAGTCTTCAATAATTCACCCCTCCACTTT. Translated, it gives CASKRGVFNNSPLHF.

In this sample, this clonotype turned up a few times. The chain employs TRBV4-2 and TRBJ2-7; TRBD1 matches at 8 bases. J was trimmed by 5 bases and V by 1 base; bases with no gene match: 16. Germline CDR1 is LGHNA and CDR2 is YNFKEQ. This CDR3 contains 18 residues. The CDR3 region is CASSQGDRFSREVDEQYF. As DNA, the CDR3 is TGTGCCAGCAGCCAAGGGGACAGGTTCTCACGAGAAGTCGACGAGCAGTACTTC.

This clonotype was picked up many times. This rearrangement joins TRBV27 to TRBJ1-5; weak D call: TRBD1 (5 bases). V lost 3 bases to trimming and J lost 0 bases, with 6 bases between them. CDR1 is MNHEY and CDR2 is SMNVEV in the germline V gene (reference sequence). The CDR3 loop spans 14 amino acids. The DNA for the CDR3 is TGTGCCAGCAGTTTGAGGGGTAGCAATCAGCCCCAGCATTTT. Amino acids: CASSLRGSNQPQHF.

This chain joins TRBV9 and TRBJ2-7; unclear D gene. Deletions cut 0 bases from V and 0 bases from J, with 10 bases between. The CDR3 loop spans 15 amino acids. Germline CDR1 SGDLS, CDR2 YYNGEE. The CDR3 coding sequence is TGTGCCAGCAGCGTAGTAGTACGGTACTCCTACGAGCAGTACTTC. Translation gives CASSVVVRYSYEQYF. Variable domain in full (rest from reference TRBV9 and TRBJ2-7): DSGVTQTPKHLITATGQRVTLRCSPRSGDLSVYWYQQSLDQGLQFLIQYYNGEERAKGNILERFSAQQFPDLHSELNLSSLELGDSALYFCASSVVVRYSYEQYFGPGTRLTVT.

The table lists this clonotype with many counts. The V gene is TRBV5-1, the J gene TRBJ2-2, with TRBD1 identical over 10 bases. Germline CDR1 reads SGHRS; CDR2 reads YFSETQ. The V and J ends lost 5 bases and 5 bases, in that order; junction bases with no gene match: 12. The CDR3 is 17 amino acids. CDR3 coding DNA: TGCGCCAGCAGACGATCCCCCGGGACAGGGGAAACCGGGGAGCTGTTTTTT. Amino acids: CASRRSPGTGETGELFF.

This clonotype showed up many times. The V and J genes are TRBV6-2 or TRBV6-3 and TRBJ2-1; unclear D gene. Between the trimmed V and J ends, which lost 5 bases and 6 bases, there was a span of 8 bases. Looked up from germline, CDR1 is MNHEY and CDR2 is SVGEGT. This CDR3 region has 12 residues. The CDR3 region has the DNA TGTGCCAGCAGTACCGTAGCCAATGAGCAGTTCTTC. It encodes CASSTVANEQFF.

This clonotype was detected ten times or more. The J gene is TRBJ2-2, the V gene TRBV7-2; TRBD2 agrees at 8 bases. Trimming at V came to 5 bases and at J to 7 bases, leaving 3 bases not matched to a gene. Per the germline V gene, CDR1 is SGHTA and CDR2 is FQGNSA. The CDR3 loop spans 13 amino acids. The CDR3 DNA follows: TGTGCCAGCAGCCCGGGGGGGCGCGGGGAGCTGTTTTTT. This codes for CASSPGGRGELFF.

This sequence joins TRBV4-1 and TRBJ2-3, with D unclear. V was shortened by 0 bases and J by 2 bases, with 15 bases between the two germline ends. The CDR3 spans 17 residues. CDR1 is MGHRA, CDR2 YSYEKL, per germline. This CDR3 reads CASSQDLRPRFTDTQYF. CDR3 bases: TGCGCCAGCAGCCAAGATCTTAGGCCACGATTCACAGATACGCAGTATTTT.

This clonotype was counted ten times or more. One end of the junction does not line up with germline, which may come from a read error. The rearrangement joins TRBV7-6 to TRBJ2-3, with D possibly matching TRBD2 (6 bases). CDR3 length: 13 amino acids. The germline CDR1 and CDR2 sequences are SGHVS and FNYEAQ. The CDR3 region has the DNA TGCGCCAGCAGCTTGGGAGGCCGGGATACGCAGTATTTT. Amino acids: CASSLGGRDTQYF. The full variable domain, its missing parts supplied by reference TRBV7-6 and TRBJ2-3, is GAGVSQSPRYKVTKRGQDVALRCDPISGHVSLYWYRQALGQGPEFLTYFNYEAQQDKSGLPNDRFSAERPEGSISTLTIQRTEQRDSAMYRCASSLGGRDTQYFGPGTRLTVL.

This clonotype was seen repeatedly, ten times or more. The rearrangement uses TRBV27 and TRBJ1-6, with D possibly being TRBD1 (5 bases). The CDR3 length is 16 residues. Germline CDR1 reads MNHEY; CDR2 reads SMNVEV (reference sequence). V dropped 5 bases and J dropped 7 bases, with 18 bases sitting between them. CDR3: CASSKRGGDGNSPLHF. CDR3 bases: TGTGCCAGCAGTAAGCGTGGAGGGGATGGGAATTCACCCCTCCACTTT.

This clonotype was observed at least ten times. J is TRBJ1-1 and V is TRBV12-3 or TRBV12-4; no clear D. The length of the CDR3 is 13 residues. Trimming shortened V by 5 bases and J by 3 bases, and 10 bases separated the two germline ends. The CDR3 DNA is TGTGCCAGCAGTACCTCAGCGTACACTGAAGCTTTCTTT. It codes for CASSTSAYTEAFF.

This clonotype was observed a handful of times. CDR3 sequence reads: CASSYSFPQASSGNTIYF. The CDR3 bases are TGTGCCAGCAGTTACTCTTTCCCACAGGCGAGCTCTGGAAACACCATATATTTT. The rearrangement uses TRBV6-2 or TRBV6-3 and TRBJ1-3; possibly TRBD1 for D (5 bases). Germline V gene sequence: CDR1 MNHEY, CDR2 SVGEGT. The length of the CDR3 is 18 residues. The V end was cut by 0 bases, the J end by 0 bases, with 15 bases between.

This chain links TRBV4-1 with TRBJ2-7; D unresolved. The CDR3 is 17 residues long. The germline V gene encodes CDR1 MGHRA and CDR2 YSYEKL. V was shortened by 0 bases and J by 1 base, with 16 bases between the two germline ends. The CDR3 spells CASSQESTWQPSYEQYF. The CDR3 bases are TGCGCCAGCAGCCAAGAATCGACCTGGCAGCCATCCTACGAGCAGTACTTC.

For the CDR3, the DNA is TGTGCCAGCAGCCAAGTAACTGGAAACACCATATATTTT. Its protein is CASSQVTGNTIYF. The genes are TRBV14 and TRBJ1-3; D gene ambiguous. The V end was cut by 1 base, the J end by 2 bases, with 3 bases between. The germline gives CDR1 SGHDN, CDR2 FVKESK. The CDR3 spans 13 residues.

The CDR3 region has the DNA TGTGCCAGCAGCGCGGCGGACAGGGTTCACTCTGGAAACACCATATATTTT. As protein: CASSAADRVHSGNTIYF. The V gene is TRBV9, the J gene TRBJ1-3; TRBD1 matches 8 bases. J gave up 0 bases and V 3 bases, and 8 bases lay outside the gene matches. The CDR3 has 17 residues. Germline assignment: CDR1 SGDLS and CDR2 YYNGEE.

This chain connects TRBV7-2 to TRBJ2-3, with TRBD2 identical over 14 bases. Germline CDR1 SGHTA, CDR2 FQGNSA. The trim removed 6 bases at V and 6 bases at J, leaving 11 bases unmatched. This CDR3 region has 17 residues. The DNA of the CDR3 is TGTGCCAGCAGTGAACGGGGACTAGCGGGAGTGGAGGATACGCAGTATTTT. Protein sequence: CASSERGLAGVEDTQYF.

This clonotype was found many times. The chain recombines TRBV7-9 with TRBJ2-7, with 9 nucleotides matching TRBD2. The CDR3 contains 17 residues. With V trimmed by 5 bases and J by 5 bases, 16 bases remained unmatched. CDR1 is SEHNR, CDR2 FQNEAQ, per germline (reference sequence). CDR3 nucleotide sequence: TGTGCCAGCAGCGAGAGGAACCCGGGACTAGCTCTTCACGAGCAGTACTTC. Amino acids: CASSERNPGLALHEQYF.

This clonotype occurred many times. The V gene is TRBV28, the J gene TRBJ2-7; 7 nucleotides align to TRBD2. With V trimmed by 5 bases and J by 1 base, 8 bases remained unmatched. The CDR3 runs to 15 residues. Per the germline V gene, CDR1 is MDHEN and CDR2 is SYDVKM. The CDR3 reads CASSPFGRQSYEQYF. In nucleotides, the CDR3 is TGTGCCAGCAGTCCTTTCGGGAGGCAATCCTACGAGCAGTACTTC. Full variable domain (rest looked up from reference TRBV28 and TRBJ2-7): DVKVTQSSRYLVKRTGEKVFLECVQDMDHENMFWYRQDPGLGLRLIYFSYDVKMKEKGDIPEGYSVSREKKERFSLILESASTNQTSMYLCASSPFGRQSYEQYFGPGTRLTVT.

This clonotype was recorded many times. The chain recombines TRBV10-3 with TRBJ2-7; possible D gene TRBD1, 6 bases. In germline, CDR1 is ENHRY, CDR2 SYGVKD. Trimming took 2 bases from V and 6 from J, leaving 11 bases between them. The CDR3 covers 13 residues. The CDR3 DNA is TGTGCCATCAGTGAGGGGGGCCATCCCGAGCAGTACTTC. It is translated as CAISEGGHPEQYF.